Listed here are 15 T cell receptor beta chains from one sample, sequenced in a study of blood T cell repertoires in COVID-19. Data came from immunoSEQ multiplex PCR; TCRdb stores just in-frame clones and leaves some out. The sample lists approximately 88,000 clones, around nine tenths occurring once. The sequencing input was peripheral blood. Receptors were obtained from a woman between 45 and 65 years old in a cohort sampled during active COVID-19.

The CDR3 nucleotides read TGTGCCAGCAGTTACGAACAGGGGGGCACTGAAGCTTTCTTT. This translates into CASSYEQGGTEAFF. The chain uses TRBV6-6 and TRBJ1-1; 8 nucleotides line up with TRBD1. Germline V CDR1 and CDR2: MNHNY, SVGAGI (reference sequence). The CDR3 loop spans 14 amino acids. V lost 2 bases, J lost 4 bases, and 3 bases stayed unmatched.

This clone is a singleton in its sample. The chain is built from TRBV11-3 and TRBJ2-2; D ambiguous. CDR3 size: 14 residues. V gave up 1 base and J gave up 7 bases, with 10 bases separating them. The V gene's germline CDR1 is SGHNT and CDR2 YENEEA. The CDR3: CASSLVSVVGELFF. CDR3 sequence (DNA): TGTGCCAGCAGCTTAGTTTCGGTCGTCGGGGAGCTGTTTTTT.

The chain is built from TRBV28 and TRBJ1-4; 9 bases line up with TRBD1. Unmatched junction bases numbered 9, after V lost 6 bases and J lost 7 bases. Germline assignment: CDR1 MDHEN and CDR2 SYDVKM. The CDR3 runs 15 residues. The DNA of the CDR3 is TGTGCCAGCAGCTCCACCGGGACAGGGACTGAAAAACTGTTTTTT. It encodes CASSSTGTGTEKLFF.

The rearrangement joins TRBV5-4 to TRBJ1-4; 9 bases map to TRBD1. Trimming took 3 bases from V and 7 from J; bases not matched to a gene: 7. Germline assignment: CDR1 SGHNT and CDR2 YYREEE (reference sequence). The CDR3 runs 15 residues. CDR3 amino acids: CASSSGGQGPEKLFF. CDR3 in DNA: TGTGCCAGCAGCTCGGGGGGACAGGGTCCTGAAAAACTGTTTTTT. The whole variable domain, filled in from reference TRBV5-4 and TRBJ1-4, reads ETGVTQSPTHLIKTRGQQVTLRCSSQSGHNTVSWYQQALGQGPQFIFQYYREEENGRGNFPPRFSGLQFPNYSSELNVNALELDDSALYLCASSSGGQGPEKLFFGSGTQLSVL.

V is TRBV19 and J is TRBJ1-3; TRBD1 matches at 7 bases. Germline values: CDR1 LNHDA, CDR2 SQIVND (reference sequence). V shed 6 bases and J 4 bases; nucleotides not matched to a gene: 12. The CDR3 is 16 residues long. CDR3 amino acids: CASRGDDRVSGNTIYF. DNA for the CDR3: TGTGCCAGTAGGGGGGATGACAGGGTATCCGGAAACACCATATATTTT.

The gene calls are TRBV7-3 and TRBJ2-5; TRBD1 matches 7 bases. Germline CDR1 is SGHTA and CDR2 is FQGTGA. After removal of 3 bases from V and 5 bases from J, the junction contained 9 bases not matched to a gene. The CDR3 runs to 15 residues. Here the CDR3 DNA reads TGTGCCAGCAGCTTGGGTGACAGGGAGAGGGAGACCCAGTACTTC. It encodes CASSLGDRERETQYF.

The CDR3: CASSPPWGHPGANVLTF. The CDR3 DNA follows: TGTGCCAGCTCACCACCCTGGGGACATCCTGGGGCCAACGTCCTGACTTTC. This rearrangement joins TRBV18 to TRBJ2-6; D might be TRBD1 (6 bases). V lost 0 bases to trimming and J lost 2 bases, with 11 bases between them. CDR3 length: 17 residues. CDR1 and CDR2 from the germline V gene are KGHSH and LQKENI.

This chain links TRBV2 with TRBJ2-4; D gene uncertain. The CDR3 length is 13 residues. The germline V and J ends were trimmed by 6 bases and 6 bases, with 12 bases remaining between them. Germline CDR1 is SNHLY and CDR2 is FYNNEI. CDR3 sequence reads: CASSTPDTNIQYF. In nucleotides, the CDR3 is TGTGCCAGCAGCACACCAGACACAAACATTCAGTACTTC. Full variable domain (remainder filled in from reference TRBV2 and TRBJ2-4): EPEVTQTPSHQVTQMGQEVILRCVPISNHLYFYWYRQILGQKVEFLVSFYNNEISEKSEIFDDQFSVERPDGSNFTLKIRSTKLEDSAMYFCASSTPDTNIQYFGAGTRLSVL.

This chain joins TRBV19 and TRBJ1-1; tentatively, D is TRBD1 (6 bases). The CDR3 extends over 13 amino acids. Germline lookup yields CDR1 LNHDA and CDR2 SQIVND (reference sequence). Trimming left V 7 bases short and J 4 bases short, with 13 bases between. CDR3 nucleotides: TGTGCCAGTAAGACAGGACCCCCCACTGAAGCTTTCTTT. It is translated as CASKTGPPTEAFF.

The chain uses TRBV6-5 and TRBJ2-7; possibly TRBD1 for D (6 bases). This CDR3 spans 14 amino acids. Trimming pared 6 bases from V and 7 bases from J, leaving 19 bases between. CDR1 is MNHEY, CDR2 SVGAGI, per germline. The CDR3 DNA reads as TGTGCCAGCAGACCCACAGGGTTGGGCTATGAGCAGTACTTC. It is translated as CASRPTGLGYEQYF.

The chain links TRBV12-3 or TRBV12-4 to TRBJ1-2; D is unresolved. The V end lost 1 base, the J end lost 4 bases, and 7 bases lay between the germline ends. The CDR3 is 13 residues long. This chain's CDR3 is CASSLVQSYGYTF. The DNA for the CDR3 is TGTGCCAGCAGTTTAGTACAGTCCTATGGCTACACCTTC.

This chain uses TRBV3-1 (or the pseudogene TRBV3-2) with TRBJ1-1; D possibly corresponds to TRBD1 (5 bases). CDR1 and CDR2 (germline): LGHDT, YNNKEL (reference sequence). V lost 3 bases and J lost 5, with 19 bases in between. CDR3 length: 16 amino acids. CDR3 amino acids: CASSHRTGRGGTEAFF. CDR3 DNA: TGTGCCAGCAGCCACCGAACAGGTCGCGGGGGGACTGAAGCTTTCTTT.

The genes are TRBV25-1 and TRBJ1-1; weak D call: TRBD1 (5 bases). CDR3 size: 15 residues. Trimming took 5 bases from V and 3 from J, leaving 16 bases between them. CDR1 and CDR2 (germline): MGHDK, SYGVNS. CDR3 region: CASSLAGLRHTEAFF. CDR3 bases: TGTGCCAGCAGTCTGGCGGGGCTGAGGCACACTGAAGCTTTCTTT.

This chain links TRBV5-6 with TRBJ1-1, with TRBD1 matching 7 bases. Germline values: CDR1 SGHDT, CDR2 YYEEEE. After removal of 5 bases from V and 6 bases from J, the junction contained 13 bases not matched to a gene. The CDR3 has 15 amino acids. Here the CDR3 DNA reads TGTGCCAGCAGGTGGACGGGACAGCCCTTCCCTGAAGCTTTCTTT. This encodes CASRWTGQPFPEAFF. The full variable domain, its missing parts supplied by reference TRBV5-6 and TRBJ1-1, is DAGVTQSPTHLIKTRGQQVTLRCSPKSGHDTVSWYQQALGQGPQFIFQYYEEEERQRGNFPDRFSGHQFPNYSSELNVNALLLGDSALYLCASRWTGQPFPEAFFGQGTRLTVV.

CDR3 in DNA: TGCAGCGGGCAGGGAGGTAATGAAAAACTGTTTTTT. Translating it yields CSGQGGNEKLFF. The chain employs TRBV29-1 and TRBJ1-4, with D possibly being TRBD1 (5 bases). Per the germline V gene, CDR1 is SQVTM and CDR2 is ANQGSEA. Trimming pared 7 bases from V and 4 bases from J, leaving 10 bases between. The CDR3 covers 12 residues. Full variable domain (remainder filled in from reference TRBV29-1 and TRBJ1-4): SAVISQKPSRDICQRGTSLTIQCQVDSQVTMMFWYRQQPGQSLTLIATANQGSEATYESGFVIDKFPISRPNLTFSTLTVSNMSPEDSSIYLCSGQGGNEKLFFGSGTQLSVL.